Listed below are T cell receptor beta chains from one sample, sequenced in a study of cytomegalovirus exposure and HLA in healthy donors. The protocol was immunoSEQ multiplex PCR, while the TCRdb copy is restricted to in-frame clones and leaves out a portion. The data contain some 200,000 clones, 90% to 95% of them seen just once; the ten biggest clones take up more than 0.85%. The material sequenced was PBMCs. These receptors came from a woman under 30 in good health and CMV-seronegative. Both conserved end residues are part of each CDR3. Fields, in order: J gene, V gene, D gene, clone size, CDR3 DNA, CDR3 protein. A D gene is named only where the DNA matches it firmly. The size field is filled for only some rows; it gives once, few, many or a size class.

TRBJ2-7	TRBV19	TRBD2	.	TGTGCCAGTAGTATCGGGGTAGCGGGAGTCGTTTTCGGCGAGCAGTACTTC	CASSIGVAGVVFGEQYF
TRBJ1-1	TRBV30	TRBD1	.	TGTGCCTGGAGTTTCCAGGGGGCTTTTTTAGCTTTCTTT	CAWSFQGAFLAFF
TRBJ1-1	TRBV2	TRBD1	.	TGTGCCAGCAGGGGACAGTTGAACACTGAAGCTTTCTTT	CASRGQLNTEAFF
TRBJ1-1	TRBV6-5	.	.	TGTGCCAGCAGTTACTCAGGGGCCACTGAAGCTTTCTTT	CASSYSGATEAFF
TRBJ2-7	TRBV2	.	.	TGTGCCAGCAGTGACCCGGTGACAGAGTCCTACGAGCAGTACTTC	CASSDPVTESYEQYF
TRBJ1-2	TRBV19	.	.	TGTGCCAGTAAGGGGGTCAGGCCGTTCTCTTATGGCTACACCTTC	CASKGVRPFSYGYTF
TRBJ1-3	TRBV30	.	.	TGTGCCTGGAGTCCTAAGGGGTACCCCTCTGGAAACACCATATATTTT	CAWSPKGYPSGNTIYF
TRBJ2-1	TRBV5-4	.	.	TGTGCCAGCAGCTTGGCCGGGTTATACAATGAGCAGTTCTTC	CASSLAGLYNEQFF
TRBJ2-7	TRBV7-6	.	.	TGTGCCAGCAGCCCCCGTTTTTGGCCAGGGCTCTACGAGCAGTACTTC	CASSPRFWPGLYEQYF
TRBJ1-3	TRBV28	.	.	TGTGCCAGCAGTGGGACATCTGGAAACACCATATATTTT	CASSGTSGNTIYF
TRBJ1-2	TRBV29-1	.	.	TGCAGCGTTGACACTTCGGCGGCCGGCTACACCTTC	CSVDTSAAGYTF
TRBJ2-5	TRBV11-3	.	.	TGTGCCAGCAGCTTGACTCGTCAAGAGACCCAGTACTTC	CASSLTRQETQYF
TRBJ1-2	TRBV19	TRBD1	.	TGTGCCAGTAGTAACGGGGACAGGGTGGCTGATGGCTACACCTTC	CASSNGDRVADGYTF
TRBJ1-1	TRBV6-5	TRBD1	.	TGTGCCAGCAGTTTTCTCGCCGGGACAGCGAACACTGAAGCTTTCTTT	CASSFLAGTANTEAFF
TRBJ2-2	TRBV7-2	.	.	TGTGCCAGCAGCCCAGGACCCGACAGCCTCAACACCGGGGAGCTGTTTTTT	CASSPGPDSLNTGELFF
TRBJ2-4	TRBV27	TRBD2	.	TGTGCCAGCAGCCCCGGCGGGGGCATTCAGTACTTC	CASSPGGGIQYF
TRBJ1-3	TRBV19	.	.	TGTGCCAGTAACCCACGGACTGCTGGAAACACCATATATTTT	CASNPRTAGNTIYF
TRBJ2-5	TRBV6-6	.	.	TGTGCCAGCAGTTCGGGACTTCCCGGCGAAGAGACCCAGTACTTC	CASSSGLPGEETQYF
TRBJ1-1	TRBV18	.	.	TGTGCCAGCTCACCATATTCCGGGAGGACTGAAGCTTTCTTT	CASSPYSGRTEAFF
TRBJ1-2	TRBV5-8	.	.	TGTGCCAGCAGCTTGTTAAATAACTATGGCTACACCTTC	CASSLLNNYGYTF
TRBJ2-3	TRBV5-1	TRBD1	.	TGCGCCAGCAAGGCGGGACAGGGCACAGATACGCAGTATTTT	CASKAGQGTDTQYF
TRBJ2-2	TRBV11-1	TRBD2	.	TGTGCCAGCAGCTCGATAGCGGGAGCGGTCACCGGGGAGCTGTTTTTT	CASSSIAGAVTGELFF
TRBJ1-2	TRBV6-1	TRBD1	.	TGTGCCAGCAAGGGGTATAAGGGGGCAGGCGGCTACACCTTC	CASKGYKGAGGYTF
TRBJ1-5	TRBV6-1	TRBD1	.	TGTGCCGGTGCCTGGGACAGGGGCAATCAGCCCCAGCATTTT	CAGAWDRGNQPQHF
TRBJ1-1	TRBV5-1	.	.	TGCGCCAGCAGCTTGGGGCGGGGTACTGAAGCTTTCTTT	CASSLGRGTEAFF
TRBJ2-2	TRBV7-7	TRBD2	.	TGTGCTAGCAGCGCCTACGGGGGCGGGAGGAGCACCGGGGAGCTGTTTTTT	CASSAYGGGRSTGELFF
TRBJ2-4	TRBV19	TRBD2	.	TGTGCCAGTAGGCCTAGCGGAAAAAACATTCAGTACTTC	CASRPSGKNIQYF
TRBJ2-5	TRBV30	TRBD2	.	TGTGCCTGGAGTGTTGGGGAGGGGGAGACCCAGTACTTC	CAWSVGEGETQYF
TRBJ2-2	TRBV5-1	.	.	TGCGCCAGCAGCCCGTTAGCGGCGATCACCGGGGAGCTGTTTTTT	CASSPLAAITGELFF
TRBJ2-3	TRBV9	TRBD2	.	TGTGCCAGCAGCGTAACATCTAGCGGAGGAGATACGCAGTATTTT	CASSVTSSGGDTQYF
TRBJ2-3	TRBV15	.	.	TGTGCCACCAGCAGAGATGGAGATCCGATTAACACAGATACGCAGTATTTT	CATSRDGDPINTDTQYF
TRBJ2-7	TRBV27	.	.	TGTGCCAGCACCCCAACAAGGGCCACCTCAGGGTGGAACTACGAGCAGTACTTC	CASTPTRATSGWNYEQYF
TRBJ1-2	TRBV11-3	.	.	TGTGCCAGCAGCTCTAGGAGGTCTAACTATGGCTACACCTTC	CASSSRRSNYGYTF
TRBJ1-2	TRBV19	TRBD1	.	TGTGCCAGTAGTAGCGACAGGGCAACTAACTATGGCTACACCTTC	CASSSDRATNYGYTF
TRBJ2-3	TRBV6-4	TRBD2	.	TGTGCCAGCTCCCGAGGCGGGAGAGACACAGATACGCAGTATTTT	CASSRGGRDTDTQYF
TRBJ2-1	TRBV5-1	TRBD2	.	TGCGCCAGCAGCCACCCTATAGCGGGAGATGAGCAGTTCTTC	CASSHPIAGDEQFF
TRBJ1-1	TRBV20-1	TRBD1	.	TGCAGTGCTAGCCGGACAGGGGAAGCTTTCTTT	CSASRTGEAFF
TRBJ1-1	TRBV5-1	TRBD1	.	TGCGCCAGCAGCCCTAAACAGGGGGCCTCTGAAGCTTTCTTT	CASSPKQGASEAFF
TRBJ2-7	TRBV11-1	.	.	TGTGCCAGCAGCCGAGCCAACAGGGGCGCGGGGATCTACGAGCAGTACTTC	CASSRANRGAGIYEQYF
TRBJ2-1	TRBV27	TRBD2	.	TGTGCCAGCAGTTTCGGACTAGCGGGGGTCAATGAGCAGTTCTTC	CASSFGLAGVNEQFF
TRBJ2-7	TRBV29-1	TRBD1	.	TGCAGCGTTGATATTCTGGGACAGGGTTCCTACGAGCAGTACTTC	CSVDILGQGSYEQYF
TRBJ2-7	TRBV6-5	TRBD1	.	TGTGCCAGCAGGTCCGGGACAGGGACCTACGAGCAGTACTTC	CASRSGTGTYEQYF
TRBJ2-1	TRBV29-1	.	.	TGCAGCGTTGATTGGAGGGCCAACTACAATGAGCAGTTCTTC	CSVDWRANYNEQFF
TRBJ2-7	TRBV28	TRBD1	.	TGTGCCAGCAGTTTAGATGCAGGGGGCGGTTACGAGCAGTACTTC	CASSLDAGGGYEQYF
TRBJ2-1	TRBV7-6	TRBD2	.	TGTGCCAGCAGCTTATTTCGGGAGGGGGGCAATGAGCAGTTCTTC	CASSLFREGGNEQFF
TRBJ1-3	TRBV19	.	.	TGTGCCAGTCCGGGTAGCTCTGGAAACACCATATATTTT	CASPGSSGNTIYF
TRBJ1-4	TRBV19	.	.	TGTGCCAGTAGTACCCGGGCCTTAACGGGGGAAAAACTGTTTTTT	CASSTRALTGEKLFF
TRBJ2-5	TRBV10-1	.	.	TGCGCCAGCAGTATGACTGTCCAAGAGACCCAGTACTTC	CASSMTVQETQYF
TRBJ2-3	TRBV18	.	once	TGTGCCAGCTCACCGACAGGAGATACGCAGTATTTT	CASSPTGDTQYF
TRBJ1-2	TRBV4-1	TRBD1	.	TGCGCCAGCAGCCAGGACAGGAATGGCTATGGCTACACCTTC	CASSQDRNGYGYTF
TRBJ1-5	TRBV6-6	TRBD1	.	TGTGCCAGCAGTGCCGGGACAGGGTCTCGCAATCAGCCCCAGCATTTT	CASSAGTGSRNQPQHF
TRBJ1-4	TRBV6-1	.	.	TGTGCCAGCAGTGCCCGAGGGTTAGGGGGGGCTAGTTACGAAAAACTGTTTTTT	CASSARGLGGASYEKLFF
TRBJ2-1	TRBV6-5	TRBD1	.	TGTGCCAGCAGAGGACAGGGAATGGTCAATGAGCAGTTCTTC	CASRGQGMVNEQFF
TRBJ2-1	TRBV5-4	.	.	TGTGCCAGCAGCTTCGCGGGTAACTTGGGGAATGAGCAGTTCTTC	CASSFAGNLGNEQFF
TRBJ2-7	TRBV7-6	.	.	.	CASSTQGGEQYFGPGGEQYF
TRBJ1-1	TRBV10-3	TRBD1	.	TGTGCCATCAGTTCACAGGGGCCTGAAGCTTTCTTT	CAISSQGPEAFF
TRBJ1-6	TRBV19	TRBD1	.	TGTGCCAGTAGTACCACAGACAGGGACGGACCCCTCCACTTT	CASSTTDRDGPLHF
TRBJ1-4	TRBV4-2	.	.	TGTGCCAGCAGCCAATCCCCGGGGGGCGTTAATGAAAAACTGTTTTTT	CASSQSPGGVNEKLFF
TRBJ1-6	TRBV2	TRBD1	.	TGTGCCAGCAGAGGACAGGATAATTCACCCCTCCACTTT	CASRGQDNSPLHF